The next 32 T cell receptor beta chains were all read from a single sample in a study of regulatory T cells in long-lasting Graves disease. Time point meaning: newly diagnosed GD, antithyroid drugs for less than 3 months. TCR sequences were obtained from RNA taken from PBMCs. Investigators prepared the TCR beta libraries by applying iRepertoire HTBI primers and Arm-PCR of CDR3 regions. Each CDR3 protein gets one entry after TCRdb re-called the multiplex PCR reads with MiXCR. The table lists 380,000 or so distinct CDR3 sequences, roughly 16% of them singletons. This sample also belongs to another study, concerning T cells in Graves' hyperthyroidism and ophthalmopathy.

The sample here was peripheral blood mononuclear cells (PBMCs), taken at new diagnosis, from a patient treated with antithyroid drugs. The receptors stem from a woman aged 18-30 years with Graves disease.

This clonotype was observed a few times. A much larger clone lies a single base off, so this may be a read error. This rearrangement joins TRBV3-1 to TRBJ2-1; 7 positions match TRBD1. This CDR3 has 15 amino acids. From germline, CDR1 is LGHDT and CDR2 YNNKEL (reference sequence). This CDR3 reads CAGSQGTGVYNEQFF. CDR3 DNA sequence: TGTGCCGGCAGCCAAGGAACAGGGGTCTACAATGAGCAGTTCTTC.

In its sample, this clonotype was seen a few times. The chain combines TRBV12-5 with TRBJ2-5; the D gene could be TRBD1 or TRBD2 (5 bases each). Trimming took off 4 bases at V and 2 bases at J, with 14 bases between the two ends. This CDR3 comprises 15 residues. Germline V CDR1 and CDR2: LGHNT, FRNRAP. This chain's CDR3 is CASGWGRTAQETQYF. The CDR3 DNA reads as TGTGCTAGTGGTTGGGGCAGGACTGCTCAAGAGACCCAGTACTTC. The whole variable domain, filled in from reference TRBV12-5 and TRBJ2-5, reads DARVTQTPRHKVTEMGQEVTMRCQPILGHNTVFWYRQTMMQGLELLAYFRNRAPLDDSGMPKDRFSAEMPDATLATLKIQPSEPRDSAVYFCASGWGRTAQETQYFGPGTRLLVL.

The chain uses TRBV6-2 or TRBV6-3 and TRBJ1-2; perhaps TRBD1 as D (6 bases). This CDR3 is 19 amino acids long. Germline V gives CDR1 MNHEY, CDR2 SVGEGT. Trimming took 2 bases from V and 5 from J, leaving 27 bases between them. In nucleotides, the CDR3 is TGTGCCAGCAGTTACGAGGGGGGGACACTCAAACATGGGGATTATGGCTACACCTTC. Its translation: CASSYEGGTLKHGDYGYTF.

This clonotype came up a few times. The chain employs TRBV5-4 and TRBJ1-5, with D uncertain. V was shortened by 1 base and J by 0 bases, with 5 bases between the two germline ends. The germline gives CDR1 SGHNT, CDR2 YYREEE (reference sequence). The CDR3 sequence is 14 residues long. The CDR3 reads CASSLFGSNQPQHF. CDR3 nucleotide sequence: TGTGCCAGCAGCTTGTTCGGTAGCAATCAGCCCCAGCATTTT.

This clonotype occurred once. The V and J genes are TRBV15 and TRBJ1-5; 8 bases fit TRBD1. The CDR3 totals 14 residues. J gave up 3 bases and V 5 bases, and 3 bases lay outside the gene matches. Germline assignment: CDR1 LNHNV and CDR2 YYDKDF (reference sequence). In nucleotides, the CDR3 is TGTGCCACCAGCCCGGGACAGGTCAATCAGCCCCAGCATTTT. Amino acid sequence: CATSPGQVNQPQHF.

This clonotype has a count of ten or more. V is TRBV20-1 and J is TRBJ1-1, with TRBD1 matching over 9 bases. Germline V lookup: CDR1 DFQATT, CDR2 SNEGSKA (reference sequence). The ends lost 6 bases at V and 4 bases at J; junction bases unmatched: 9. This CDR3 contains 14 residues. This chain's CDR3 is CSAAQGAQATEAFF. The DNA for the CDR3 is TGCAGTGCGGCACAGGGGGCGCAGGCCACTGAAGCTTTCTTT.

At least ten counts were recorded for this clonotype. The CDR3 bases are TGCGCCAGCAGCTTGTCCGGAACCTACGAGCAGTACTTC. Protein: CASSLSGTYEQYF. The chain is built from TRBV5-1 and TRBJ2-7; D remains unclear. The germline V gene has CDR1 SGHRS and CDR2 YFSETQ. V lost 1 base, J lost 2 bases, and 7 bases lay in between. There are 13 residues in the CDR3.

This clonotype was seen more than once but under ten times. The chain uses TRBV4-1 and TRBJ2-7; 10 nucleotides agree with TRBD2. The V segment lost 1 base and the J segment 0 bases; nucleotides outside the gene matches: 6. The germline V gene has CDR1 MGHRA and CDR2 YSYEKL. The CDR3 loop spans 17 amino acids. The CDR3 region has the DNA TGCGCCAGCAGCCAAGTTACTAGCGGGAAACCCTCCTACGAGCAGTACTTC. Its protein product is CASSQVTSGKPSYEQYF.

With respect to this clonotype: This may stem from a read error, because a much larger clone lies one nucleotide away. The chain links TRBV20-1 to TRBJ1-1; 7 nucleotides match TRBD1. The germline V gene has CDR1 DFQATT and CDR2 SNEGSKA (reference sequence). V shed 6 bases, J shed 5 bases, and the junction held 18 bases outside the gene matches. The CDR3 consists of 16 residues. CDR3 nucleotides: TGCAGTGCAGACCCGGACAGGACTACCAGGAAGACTGAAGCTTTCTTT. Translated, it gives CSADPDRTTRKTEAFF.

The gene calls are TRBV6-1 and TRBJ2-7; D call uncertain. The germline CDR1 and CDR2 sequences are MNHNS and SASEGT. Trimming stripped 4 bases from V and 2 bases from J, with 9 bases between. This CDR3 comprises 13 residues. The CDR3 spells CASSVGRPYEQYF. CDR3 coding DNA: TGTGCCAGCAGTGTAGGTAGGCCCTACGAGCAGTACTTC.

Ten or more counts support this clonotype. V is TRBV6-1 and J is TRBJ1-1; D gene unclear. The CDR3 length is 14 residues. The germline CDR1 and CDR2 sequences are MNHNS and SASEGT. The V gene lost 6 bases and the J gene lost 1 base, with 12 bases spanning the gap. The CDR3 is CASSTGVSNTEAFF. CDR3 coding DNA: TGTGCCAGCAGCACTGGTGTGTCGAACACTGAAGCTTTCTTT.

V is TRBV6-1 and J is TRBJ1-5, with 10 bases lining up with TRBD1. The CDR3 has 20 amino acids. The trim removed 4 bases at V and 0 bases at J, leaving 15 bases unmatched. The germline CDR1 and CDR2 sequences are MNHNS and SASEGT. CDR3 DNA sequence: TGTGCCAGCAGTGGATTGACAGGGGGCATCGGATCGGGTAGCAATCAGCCCCAGCATTTT. Encoded protein: CASSGLTGGIGSGSNQPQHF.

CDR3 nucleotides: TGTGCCAGCAGCGTAACCCCCCGTGGGGTGGATGAGCAGTTCTTC. Residues: CASSVTPRGVDEQFF. The genes are TRBV9 and TRBJ2-1, with D hard to call. Looked up from germline, CDR1 is SGDLS and CDR2 is YYNGEE. The V and J ends lost 1 base and 8 bases respectively, with 16 bases between them. The CDR3 has 15 amino acids.

This clonotype occurred many times. The V call is TRBV11-3, the J call TRBJ1-1, with D possibly TRBD1 on 5 matching bases. CDR1 is SGHNT and CDR2 is YENEEA in the germline V gene. The V gene lost 5 bases and the J gene lost 7 bases, with 14 bases spanning the gap. CDR3 length: 13 amino acids. DNA of the CDR3: TGTGCCAGCAGCATACGGGGGACGGATGAAGCTTTCTTT. This sequence encodes CASSIRGTDEAFF.

The genes are TRBV3-1 and TRBJ2-2, with D hard to call. Germline lookup yields CDR1 LGHDT and CDR2 YNNKEL (reference sequence). With 0 bases removed from V and 7 bases from J, the gap between germline ends came to 18 bases. This CDR3 region has 17 residues. The CDR3 DNA reads as TGTGCCAGCAGCCAAGATTCGCCTGGCGTAAAGAGCGGGGAGCTGTTTTTT. It encodes CASSQDSPGVKSGELFF.

This clonotype was detected many times. The rearrangement links TRBV2 to TRBJ1-5, with D hard to call. In germline, CDR1 is SNHLY, CDR2 FYNNEI. Trimming took 8 bases from V and 7 from J, leaving 12 bases between them. The length of the CDR3 is 12 residues. CDR3 protein: CASRRELQPQHF. Here the CDR3 DNA reads TGTGCCAGCCGTCGAGAGCTCCAGCCCCAGCATTTT.

This clonotype has at least ten counts. J is TRBJ2-5 and V is TRBV11-3; D uncertain. Trimming took off 5 bases at V and 13 bases at J, with 17 bases between the two ends. This CDR3 spans 12 amino acids. Per germline, CDR1 SGHNT and CDR2 YENEEA. The CDR3 protein is CASSPIDVTSYF. The CDR3 DNA reads TGTGCCAGCAGCCCGATTGATGTAACGTCGTACTTC.

The CDR3 protein is CASSLSGTGGLQDKTEAFF. CDR3 nucleotide sequence: TGTGCCAGCAGTTTGTCCGGGACAGGGGGTCTCCAAGACAAGACTGAAGCTTTCTTT. The rearrangement uses TRBV2 and TRBJ1-1; 11 bases line up with TRBD1. Germline V CDR1 and CDR2: SNHLY, FYNNEI. Trimming cost V 5 bases and J 5 bases; bases outside gene matches: 19. CDR3 size: 19 residues.

Remarks on this clonotype: Since a much larger clone is just one base distant, this may be a read error. Because the CDR3 is missing its conserved closing phenylalanine or tryptophan, this is likely a read error. The gene calls are TRBV30 and TRBJ1-1; a weak D match, TRBD1 (6 bases). The V and J ends lost 7 bases and 4 bases respectively, with 13 bases between them. Germline V gene data show CDR1 as GTSNPN and CDR2 as SVGIG (reference sequence). The CDR3 loop spans 12 amino acids. The CDR3 sequence: CAYNKGGTEAFS. For the CDR3, the DNA is TGTGCCTACAACAAGGGGGGCACTGAAGCTTTCTCT.

This clonotype was recorded a few times. The genes are TRBV9 and TRBJ2-5; D call uncertain. Trimming removed 0 bases from V and 5 bases from J, with 5 bases in between. CDR3 size: 12 residues. Germline CDR1 and CDR2: SGDLS and YYNGEE. Here the CDR3 DNA reads TGTGCCAGCAGCGTAGATCTCGAGACCCAGTACTTC. Amino acids: CASSVDLETQYF.

This clonotype was found many times. The V call is TRBV12-5, the J call TRBJ2-7, with D possibly being TRBD1 (6 bases). CDR3 size: 12 residues. Germline CDR1 reads LGHNT; CDR2 reads FRNRAP. The germline V and J ends were trimmed by 4 bases and 7 bases, with 11 bases remaining between them. The CDR3 nucleotides are TGTGCTAGTGGTTGGGATAGGGGGGAGCAGTACTTC. Translated: CASGWDRGEQYF.

This clonotype was seen repeatedly, ten times or more. The chain links TRBV4-1 to TRBJ2-7, with TRBD2 identical over 8 bases. The germline V gene encodes CDR1 MGHRA and CDR2 YSYEKL. This CDR3 is 17 amino acids long. Trimming removed 1 base from V and 1 base from J; junction bases left unmatched: 9. CDR3 DNA sequence: TGCGCCAGCAGCCAAGGACTCAGCGGGGGACAATCCTACGAGCAGTACTTC. As protein: CASSQGLSGGQSYEQYF.

Only a few counts were recorded for this clonotype. The chain couples TRBV29-1 to TRBJ2-2; D not certain. The germline V gene has CDR1 SQVTM and CDR2 ANQGSEA. CDR3 length equals 14 residues. V was trimmed by 5 bases and J by 0 bases, leaving 10 bases between them. CDR3 loop: CSVPVGTNTGELFF. The CDR3 DNA sequence: TGCAGCGTTCCCGTTGGGACGAACACCGGGGAGCTGTTTTTT.

In this sample, this clonotype turned up many times. The rearrangement links TRBV11-2 to TRBJ2-5; no reliable D call. The ends were cut back, 1 base at V and 4 bases at J, with 10 bases in the middle. The CDR3 contains 14 residues. The germline V gene encodes CDR1 SGHAT and CDR2 FQNNGV. CDR3 amino acids: CASSLGLILETQYF. The CDR3 region has the DNA TGTGCCAGCAGCTTAGGTCTTATTTTAGAGACCCAGTACTTC.

The sample holds many counts of this clonotype. The chain recombines TRBV7-9 with TRBJ2-1; no clear D. With 6 bases removed from V and 2 bases from J, the gap between germline ends came to 14 bases. The CDR3 length is 15 residues. Germline V gene sequence: CDR1 SEHNR, CDR2 FQNEAQ (reference sequence). CDR3 amino acids: CASSPTESPYNEQFF. CDR3 in DNA: TGTGCCAGCAGTCCTACAGAGTCCCCCTACAATGAGCAGTTCTTC.

This clonotype was observed a few times. This sequence joins TRBV9 and TRBJ2-1; D is unclear. The length of the CDR3 is 13 residues. The germline V and J ends were trimmed by 0 bases and 8 bases, with 9 bases remaining between them. The germline V gene encodes CDR1 SGDLS and CDR2 YYNGEE. CDR3 sequence: CASSVDPPDEQFF. DNA for the CDR3: TGTGCCAGCAGCGTAGACCCTCCCGATGAGCAGTTCTTC.

This clonotype showed up just a few times. The CDR3 spells CASSFGGGVADTQYF. As DNA, the CDR3 is TGTGCCAGCAGTTTTGGCGGGGGGGTCGCAGATACGCAGTATTTT. The chain recombines TRBV6-5 with TRBJ2-3, with TRBD2 matching 9 bases. The V gene end was trimmed by 4 bases and the J gene end by 4 bases; junction bases not matched to a gene: 6. This CDR3 has 15 amino acids. The germline gives CDR1 MNHEY, CDR2 SVGAGI.

This clonotype appeared many times. The CDR3 loop reads CASRAGTTEAFF. The CDR3, as DNA: TGTGCCAGCAGAGCGGGGACCACTGAAGCTTTCTTT. This rearrangement joins TRBV28 to TRBJ1-1, with TRBD1 as a possible D gene (5 bases). The V gene lost 6 bases and the J gene lost 4 bases, with 9 bases spanning the gap. The CDR3 totals 12 residues. CDR1 and CDR2 from the germline V gene are MDHEN and SYDVKM.

This clonotype was seen at least ten times. A read error may account for a junction end that differs from germline. J is TRBJ1-4 and V is TRBV11-2, with 10 bases identical to TRBD1. CDR1 is SGHAT, CDR2 FQNNGV, per germline. This CDR3 has 18 residues. The CDR3 DNA sequence: TGTGCCAGCAGCGTAGACCCCGGGACAGGGGAGAGGAATGAAAAACTGTTTTTT. Encoded protein: CASSVDPGTGERNEKLFF.

The genes are TRBV28 and TRBJ1-4; no reliable D call. The CDR3 extends over 11 amino acids. V lost 8 bases to trimming and J lost 1 base, with 2 bases between them. Germline loops: CDR1 MDHEN, CDR2 SYDVKM. The CDR3 DNA reads as TGTGCCAGCGAAACTAATGAAAAACTGTTTTTT. This sequence encodes CASETNEKLFF.

This clonotype was observed a handful of times. This chain joins TRBV20-1 and TRBJ2-7; 7 nucleotides line up with TRBD2. V was pared by 3 bases and J by 4 bases, with 15 bases of the junction left unmatched. This CDR3 spans 16 amino acids. CDR1 is DFQATT and CDR2 is SNEGSKA in the germline V gene (reference sequence). The CDR3 here is CSASAGEVSGVYEQYF. CDR3 DNA: TGCAGTGCTAGTGCCGGGGAGGTGAGCGGGGTGTACGAGCAGTACTTC.

This clonotype was observed many times. V usage is TRBV7-9 and J usage is TRBJ2-5; 12 bases align to TRBD2. CDR1 and CDR2 from the germline V gene are SEHNR and FQNEAQ (reference sequence). CDR3 length equals 16 residues. J gave up 5 bases and V 2 bases, and 6 bases lay outside the gene matches. CDR3 bases: TGTGCCAGCAGCTTAACGACTAGCGGGAGACCTGAGACCCAGTACTTC. Residues: CASSLTTSGRPETQYF. Using reference TRBV7-9 and TRBJ2-5 for the parts outside the CDR3, the full variable domain is DTGVSQNPRHKITKRGQNVTFRCDPISEHNRLYWYRQTLGQGPEFLTYFQNEAQLEKSRLLSDRFSAERPKGSFSTLEIQRTEQGDSAMYLCASSLTTSGRPETQYFGPGTRLLVL.